These T cell receptor beta chains were read from a single sample in a study of T cells in Graves' hyperthyroidism and ophthalmopathy. In TCRdb, the multiplex PCR reads were re-called with MiXCR into one record per CDR3 protein. The data hold about 600,000 distinct CDR3 sequences, with 16% observed a single time. Sequencing used blood. These receptors were collected from a woman aged 40 to 55 with Graves' ophthalmopathy. The CDR3 runs from the conserved cysteine through the conserved F or W. A D gene is named only where the DNA matches it firmly. Where a row states a size, it is once, few, many or the class of an expanded clone; other rows omit it.

j_gene: TRBJ2-7; abundance: many; v_gene: TRBV9; d_gene: TRBD1; CDR3aa: CASSPDTGQGFDEQYF; CDR3nt: TGTGCCAGCAGCCCCGATACGGGACAGGGGTTCGACGAGCAGTACTTC
j_gene: TRBJ2-3; abundance: many; v_gene: TRBV6-1; d_gene: -; CDR3aa: CASTGLGPPTTDTQYF; CDR3nt: TGTGCCAGCACGGGTCTTGGCCCTCCGACGACAGATACGCAGTATTTT
j_gene: TRBJ2-5; abundance: few; v_gene: TRBV27; d_gene: TRBD2; CDR3aa: CASSAPGGEGTSGDQETQYF; CDR3nt: TGTGCCAGCAGTGCACCAGGGGGCGAGGGGACTAGCGGAGACCAAGAGACCCAGTACTTC
j_gene: TRBJ2-7; abundance: few; v_gene: TRBV20-1; d_gene: TRBD2; CDR3aa: CSANSGRTSYNEQYF; CDR3nt: TGCAGTGCAAATAGCGGGAGAACCTCCTACAATGAGCAGTACTTC
j_gene: TRBJ1-2; abundance: many; v_gene: TRBV4-1; d_gene: -; CDR3aa: CASSQDFSFGGYGYTF; CDR3nt: TGCGCCAGCAGCCAAGATTTCTCTTTTGGAGGGTATGGCTACACCTTC
j_gene: TRBJ2-2; abundance: -; v_gene: TRBV5-6; d_gene: -; CDR3aa: CASSFRPGELFF; CDR3nt: TGTGCCAGCAGTTTTCGCCCCGGGGAGCTGTTTTTT
j_gene: TRBJ1-3; abundance: many; v_gene: TRBV7-2; d_gene: -; CDR3aa: CASSLGQYLGNTIYF; CDR3nt: TGTGCCAGCAGCTTAGGACAGTATTTGGGAAACACCATATATTTT
j_gene: TRBJ2-7; abundance: many; v_gene: TRBV5-5; d_gene: -; CDR3aa: CASSWDMLWEQYF; CDR3nt: TGTGCCAGCAGCTGGGACATGCTATGGGAGCAGTACTTC
j_gene: TRBJ2-2; abundance: many; v_gene: TRBV3-1; d_gene: -; CDR3aa: CASSQGSGEAGELFF; CDR3nt: TGTGCCAGCAGCCAAGGCAGTGGGGAAGCCGGGGAGCTGTTTTTT
j_gene: TRBJ1-2; abundance: many; v_gene: TRBV6-1; d_gene: TRBD1; CDR3aa: CASSTTSGGAGGYTF; CDR3nt: TGTGCCAGCAGCACGACTTCAGGGGGTGCGGGAGGCTACACCTTC
j_gene: TRBJ1-2; abundance: few; v_gene: TRBV20-1; d_gene: TRBD1; CDR3aa: CSATAWTGVRYGYTF; CDR3nt: TGCAGTGCTACAGCCTGGACAGGGGTGCGCTATGGCTACACCTTC
j_gene: TRBJ2-3; abundance: many; v_gene: TRBV27; d_gene: -; CDR3aa: CASSLSLGRVDTQYF; CDR3nt: TGTGCCAGCAGTTTATCGTTGGGTAGGGTGGATACGCAGTATTTT
j_gene: TRBJ2-3; abundance: many; v_gene: TRBV5-1; d_gene: -; CDR3aa: CASSPQLDTQYF; CDR3nt: TGCGCCAGCAGCCCCCAGTTGGATACGCAGTATTTT
j_gene: TRBJ1-2; abundance: few; v_gene: TRBV4-1; d_gene: -; CDR3aa: CASSQGPGATNYGYTF; CDR3nt: TGCGCCAGCAGCCAAGGGCCGGGGGCAACTAACTATGGCTACACCTTC
j_gene: TRBJ1-1; abundance: many; v_gene: TRBV6-5; d_gene: -; CDR3aa: CASSWQRGGGTEAFF; CDR3nt: TGTGCCAGCAGTTGGCAACGCGGGGGGGGGACTGAAGCTTTCTTT
j_gene: TRBJ2-1; abundance: -; v_gene: TRBV12-3/TRBV12-4; d_gene: -; CDR3aa: CASSFESGIYNEQFF; CDR3nt: TGTGCCAGCAGTTTTGAGAGCGGAATATACAATGAGCAGTTCTTC
j_gene: TRBJ2-1; abundance: -; v_gene: TRBV10-3; d_gene: TRBD2; CDR3aa: CAIGLAGDNEQFF; CDR3nt: TGTGCCATCGGACTAGCGGGGGACAATGAGCAGTTCTTC
j_gene: TRBJ1-4; abundance: few; v_gene: TRBV28; d_gene: TRBD1; CDR3aa: CASSPAGTGNEKLFF; CDR3nt: TGTGCCAGCAGTCCCGCCGGGACAGGGAATGAAAAACTGTTTTTT
j_gene: TRBJ2-2; abundance: -; v_gene: TRBV19; d_gene: TRBD2; CDR3aa: CASWGGVGGELFF; CDR3nt: TGTGCGTCCTGGGGGGGTGTAGGCGGGGAGCTGTTTTTT
j_gene: TRBJ2-6; abundance: many; v_gene: TRBV28; d_gene: -; CDR3aa: CASSSGVPGANVLTF; CDR3nt: TGTGCCAGCAGTTCAGGGGTCCCTGGGGCCAACGTCCTGACTTTC
j_gene: TRBJ2-5; abundance: -; v_gene: TRBV5-1; d_gene: TRBD1; CDR3aa: CASSLAQGRGQETQYF; CDR3nt: TGCGCCAGCAGCTTGGCCCAAGGCAGGGGGCAAGAGACCCAGTACTTC
j_gene: TRBJ1-4; abundance: many; v_gene: TRBV30; d_gene: TRBD1; CDR3aa: CACSIPGTGNEKLFF; CDR3nt: TGTGCCTGTTCTATCCCCGGGACAGGTAATGAAAAACTGTTTTTT
j_gene: TRBJ2-1; abundance: many; v_gene: TRBV27; d_gene: TRBD2; CDR3aa: CASSPGTSGRSSYNEQFF; CDR3nt: TGTGCCAGCAGTCCAGGGACTAGCGGGCGAAGCTCCTACAATGAGCAGTTCTTC
j_gene: TRBJ2-7; abundance: -; v_gene: TRBV29-1; d_gene: -; CDR3aa: CSVARLDSYEQYF; CDR3nt: TGCAGCGTCGCCAGACTTGACAGTTACGAGCAGTACTTC
j_gene: TRBJ2-1; abundance: -; v_gene: TRBV5-1; d_gene: -; CDR3aa: CASSLTVLTYNEQFF; CDR3nt: TGCGCCAGCAGCTTGACGGTTCTCACCTACAATGAGCAGTTCTTC
j_gene: TRBJ2-1; abundance: few; v_gene: TRBV20-1; d_gene: TRBD2; CDR3aa: CSARSTSGNEQFF; CDR3nt: TGCAGTGCTAGAAGTACTAGCGGCAATGAGCAGTTCTTC
j_gene: TRBJ1-1; abundance: -; v_gene: TRBV15; d_gene: -; CDR3aa: CATSRDLEATEAFF; CDR3nt: TGTGCCACCAGCAGAGATTTGGAGGCAACTGAAGCTTTCTTT
j_gene: TRBJ2-1; abundance: many; v_gene: TRBV20-1; d_gene: TRBD2; CDR3aa: CSARDQAGGPYEQFF; CDR3nt: TGCAGTGCTAGAGATCAAGCGGGAGGGCCTTATGAGCAGTTCTTC
j_gene: TRBJ1-1; abundance: many; v_gene: TRBV3-1; d_gene: -; CDR3aa: CASSQMGQNTEAFF; CDR3nt: TGTGCCAGCTCTCAGATGGGCCAGAACACTGAAGCTTTCTTT
j_gene: TRBJ2-5; abundance: few; v_gene: TRBV5-1; d_gene: -; CDR3aa: CASSTGQLQETQYF; CDR3nt: TGCGCCAGCAGTACCGGACAGCTCCAAGAGACCCAGTACTTC
j_gene: TRBJ1-2; abundance: many; v_gene: TRBV6-1; d_gene: -; CDR3aa: CASSEAKDGDGYTF; CDR3nt: TGTGCCAGCAGTGAAGCGAAGGACGGGGATGGCTACACCTTC
j_gene: TRBJ1-3; abundance: -; v_gene: TRBV3-1; d_gene: TRBD1; CDR3aa: CASSQGVAQGAPTIYF; CDR3nt: TGTGCCAGCAGCCAAGGGGTCGCACAGGGGGCGCCCACCATATATTTT
j_gene: TRBJ1-1; abundance: many; v_gene: TRBV5-1; d_gene: -; CDR3aa: CASSQDRINTEAFF; CDR3nt: TGCGCCAGCAGCCAAGACAGGATTAACACTGAAGCTTTCTTT
j_gene: TRBJ2-5; abundance: many; v_gene: TRBV7-2; d_gene: -; CDR3aa: CASSTAETQYF; CDR3nt: TGTGCCAGCAGCACAGCGGAGACCCAGTACTTC
j_gene: TRBJ1-4; abundance: many; v_gene: TRBV27; d_gene: TRBD1; CDR3aa: CASSLQGDAEKLFF; CDR3nt: TGTGCCAGCAGTTTACAGGGGGACGCAGAAAAACTGTTTTTT
j_gene: TRBJ2-3; abundance: -; v_gene: TRBV4-1; d_gene: -; CDR3aa: CAGSQDPGPAVTQYF; CDR3nt: TGTGCCGGCAGCCAAGATCCGGGACCCGCGGTTACGCAGTATTTT
j_gene: TRBJ2-3; abundance: many; v_gene: TRBV28; d_gene: TRBD2; CDR3aa: CASSLAGAASTDTQYF; CDR3nt: TGTGCCAGCAGTTTGGCGGGAGCAGCTAGCACAGATACGCAGTATTTT
j_gene: TRBJ2-3; abundance: few; v_gene: TRBV28; d_gene: -; CDR3aa: CASSSLAPNHPTDTQYF; CDR3nt: TGTGCCAGCAGTTCCCTTGCCCCGAACCACCCCACAGATACGCAGTATTTT
j_gene: TRBJ1-1; abundance: many; v_gene: TRBV11-2; d_gene: -; CDR3aa: CASSEGQETEAFF; CDR3nt: TGTGCCAGCAGCGAGGGTCAGGAGACTGAAGCTTTCTTT
j_gene: TRBJ1-2; abundance: -; v_gene: TRBV29-1; d_gene: TRBD1; CDR3aa: CSVAGGQNYGYTF; CDR3nt: TGCAGCGTTGCGGGGGGACAGAACTATGGCTACACCTTC
j_gene: TRBJ2-3; abundance: -; v_gene: TRBV12-3/TRBV12-4; d_gene: TRBD2; CDR3aa: CASCSQAPGLAGGTDTQYF; CDR3nt: TGTGCCAGCTGTAGCCAGGCCCCGGGACTAGCGGGGGGGACAGATACGCAGTATTTT
j_gene: TRBJ2-7; abundance: -; v_gene: TRBV10-2; d_gene: TRBD1; CDR3aa: CASRNTRTGLAYEQYF; CDR3nt: TGCGCCAGCAGGAATACTCGGACAGGGTTGGCCTACGAGCAGTACTTC
j_gene: TRBJ1-1; abundance: many; v_gene: TRBV5-5; d_gene: -; CDR3aa: CASSLRATEAFF; CDR3nt: TGTGCCAGCAGCTTGCGAGCCACTGAAGCTTTCTTT
j_gene: TRBJ2-1; abundance: many; v_gene: TRBV28; d_gene: TRBD2; CDR3aa: CASSTTRAGGPYNEQFF; CDR3nt: TGTGCCAGCAGCACCACACGAGCGGGAGGGCCCTACAATGAGCAGTTCTTC
j_gene: TRBJ1-3; abundance: -; v_gene: TRBV3-1; d_gene: TRBD1; CDR3aa: CASSQDTGVGNTIYF; CDR3nt: TGTGCCAGCAGCCAAGATACAGGGGTCGGAAACACCATATATTTT
j_gene: TRBJ2-4; abundance: -; v_gene: TRBV7-2; d_gene: -; CDR3aa: CASSMSQGNIQYF; CDR3nt: TGTGCCAGCAGCATGTCACAGGGAAACATTCAGTACTTC
j_gene: TRBJ2-7; abundance: -; v_gene: TRBV7-2; d_gene: -; CDR3aa: CASSSAGPNEQYF; CDR3nt: TGTGCCAGCAGCTCGGCCGGGCCGAACGAGCAGTACTTC
j_gene: TRBJ2-1; abundance: many; v_gene: TRBV2; d_gene: -; CDR3aa: CASGEQFF; CDR3nt: TGTGCCAGCGGTGAGCAGTTCTTC
j_gene: TRBJ2-3; abundance: -; v_gene: TRBV28; d_gene: -; CDR3aa: CASSPSRHTQYF; CDR3nt: TGTGCCAGCAGTCCTAGCCGGCATACGCAGTATTTT
j_gene: TRBJ1-1; abundance: -; v_gene: TRBV18; d_gene: -; CDR3aa: CASSSSDYTEAFF; CDR3nt: TGTGCCAGCTCATCCTCGGACTATACTGAAGCTTTCTTT
j_gene: TRBJ1-1; abundance: many; v_gene: TRBV18; d_gene: -; CDR3aa: CASSPWEVEANTEAFF; CDR3nt: TGTGCCAGCTCGCCGTGGGAGGTCGAAGCCAACACTGAAGCTTTCTTT
j_gene: TRBJ1-4; abundance: few; v_gene: TRBV28; d_gene: -; CDR3aa: CASSSGQSRAKLFF; CDR3nt: TGTGCCAGCAGCTCGGGACAATCGCGGGCAAAACTGTTTTTT
j_gene: TRBJ2-5; abundance: -; v_gene: TRBV3-1; d_gene: TRBD2; CDR3aa: CASSTSGRAGETQYF; CDR3nt: TGTGCCAGCAGCACTAGCGGGAGGGCCGGAGAGACCCAGTACTTC
j_gene: TRBJ1-4; abundance: -; v_gene: TRBV6-5; d_gene: -; CDR3aa: CASSSREGLDEKLFF; CDR3nt: TGTGCCAGCAGTTCCAGGGAGGGGTTGGATGAAAAACTGTTTTTT
j_gene: TRBJ2-7; abundance: -; v_gene: TRBV18; d_gene: TRBD2; CDR3aa: CASSPPNSGGLSYEQYF; CDR3nt: TGTGCCAGCTCACCACCGAACAGCGGGGGACTTTCCTACGAGCAGTACTTC